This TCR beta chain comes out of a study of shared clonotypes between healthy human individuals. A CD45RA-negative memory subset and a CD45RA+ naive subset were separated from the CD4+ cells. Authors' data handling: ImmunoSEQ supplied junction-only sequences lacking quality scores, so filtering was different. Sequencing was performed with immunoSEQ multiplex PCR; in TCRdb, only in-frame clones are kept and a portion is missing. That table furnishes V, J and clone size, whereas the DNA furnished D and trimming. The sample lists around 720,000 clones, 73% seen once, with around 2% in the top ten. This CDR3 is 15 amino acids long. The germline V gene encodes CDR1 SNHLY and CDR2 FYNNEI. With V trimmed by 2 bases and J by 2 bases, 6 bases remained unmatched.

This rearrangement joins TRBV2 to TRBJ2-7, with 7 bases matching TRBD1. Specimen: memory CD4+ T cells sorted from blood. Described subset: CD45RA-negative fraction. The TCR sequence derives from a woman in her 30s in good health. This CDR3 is CASSEFPGGTYEQYF. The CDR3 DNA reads TGTGCCAGCAGTGAATTTCCAGGGGGAACCTACGAGCAGTACTTC.